This entry is about one T cell receptor beta chain. In its sample, this clonotype was seen a few times. This clone's antigen is unknown. Base qualities are not at hand, and no much larger clone is one base apart. The 39 donors, aged about 6 to 95 years, were systemically healthy Caucasian individuals from Russia. Each donor gave roughly 11 milliliters of peripheral blood, drawn into EDTA-treated Vacutainer tubes. Ficoll-Paque density-gradient centrifugation was used to isolate PBMCs, with at least 6 million obtained per sample. Trizol reagent was used to extract total RNA from the PBMCs, yielding at least 5.5 micrograms per sample. Naive CD45RAhigh/CD27high T cell percentages were measured by flow cytometry on a PBMC aliquot from every donor. The sample originates from a study of blood T cells in healthy people across ages (dated by TCRdb to about 2015). Turning to the overall study: In model experiments, template switching captured roughly one uniquely barcoded TCR beta cDNA molecule for every two T cells. Donors of different ages were randomly distributed across sequencing lanes to avoid experimental bias. Two additional independent replicas of 1 million unique cDNA reads from the same blood draw were analyzed for two donors (one aged 18 to 30 and one aged 80 or older). Donors were grouped into four age groups: young (average about 15 years), middle-aged (under 40), aged (about 60) and long-lived (less than 85). To track age-related changes in TCR beta repertoire diversity, the study relied on deep sequencing normalized with unique cDNA molecular identifiers. What the work shows at the level of the full study, not this receptor alone: Estimates of total diversity from one million sequenced T cells were regarded as lower bounds and underestimates. There was a strong correlation between observed TCR beta diversity and the percentage of naive T cells measured by flow cytometry. Conclusive comparison of naive and antigen-experienced compartments was prevented by the profiling of bulk unsorted PBMCs. As age increased, observed TCR beta diversity per million T cells dropped in a roughly linear way, and a significant reduction was already evident by age 40. The CMV infection status of donors was not known, potentially confounding age-related changes in expanded clonotypes. Compared with the aged group, the long-lived group had more naive CD4+ T cells, fewer expanded clones and increased TCR diversity, a pattern suggesting age selection.

The CDR3 starts with the cysteine, ends with the phenylalanine, and has 17 residues. Only the CDR3 DNA is retained, 51 bases long and in frame from the first base. In the germline V gene, CDR1 corresponds to MNHNS and CDR2 to SASEGT. Germline trimming: 6 bases from V, 0 bases from J; junction bases outside gene matches: 14. The library was prepared using 5' RACE. The reads were generated on an Illumina HiSeq 2500. A second roughly 6 to 12 cycle PCR used a sample-barcoded 5' primer and a J-beta primer mix. A template-switch 5' adaptor carrying 12 random nucleotides introduced a unique molecular identifier onto each TCR beta cDNA molecule. At least 2.5 million CDR3-containing paired-end reads were obtained from each sample. First-strand cDNA synthesis was performed from all RNA using the Mint cDNA synthesis kit, with priming by a TRBC-specific oligonucleotide. After uracil-DNA glycosylase treatment, a first 18-cycle PCR used universal primers M1SS and BC2_uni_R on all cDNA. As for the original processing: Normalization of each sample was performed by random selection of 1 million high-quality reads, each carrying a distinct molecular identifier. Instead of being binned into consensus sequences, reads that shared molecular identifiers were thrown out. MiTCR, set to a Q25 quality threshold and the strictest error-elimination algorithm, was used for CDR3 identification, clonotype clustering and error correction. A nonparametric unseen species model with Euler transformation was used to estimate a lower bound on total TCR beta diversity. TCRdb reprocessing: public reads trimmed at Q25 with fastp, clones called with MiXCR, in-frame beta chains kept. Rows are combined by CDR3 protein, so each entry shows the most common genes and DNA. These V and J calls originate from TCRdb's pipeline instead of the authors' own analysis. Recorded for this sample are 910,000 or so distinct CDR3 sequences; roughly 51% of them occurred a single time. About 20% of the sample is in the top ten clones.

The rearrangement joined TRBV6-1 to TRBJ2-7; TRBD1 matches 7 bases in the middle. The TCR originated in a woman aged 60 to 75 in good health. Sequenced: blood. Read as DNA, the sequence is TGTGCCAGCAGAGACACCCCGTTGGGACAGCTCTCCTACGAGCAGTACTTC. This codes for CASRDTPLGQLSYEQYF.